This is a list of T cell receptor beta chains from one sample in a study of T cell responses to AZD1222 COVID-19 vaccine. Produced via immunoSEQ multiplex PCR; TCRdb's table is partial and in-frame only. Of about 160,000 clones listed, about 90% were seen once; the top ten hold 4.4%. Sample: peripheral blood, taken on day 0 of MenACWY control vaccination. These receptors all come from an adult in good health. CDR3s leave out the opening cysteine and the closing phenylalanine or tryptophan. The size entry is marked missing in some rows and otherwise reads once, few, many or a size class.

abundance,v_gene,j_gene,CDR3aa
few,TRBV27,TRBJ2-7,ASSFNGGVREQY
NA,TRBV19,TRBJ1-4,ASSIEGTVKRKLF
NA,TRBV30,TRBJ2-5,AWSAVGGKTQY
NA,TRBV4-1,TRBJ1-1,ASSQESYLGEAF
NA,TRBV6-5,TRBJ1-5,ASGRPGKLQPQH
NA,TRBV7-3,TRBJ1-1,ASSSSGGGGVNTEAF
NA,TRBV4-3,TRBJ2-5,ASSQASQLQETQY
NA,TRBV7-3,TRBJ1-1,ASSLTPRTEAF
NA,TRBV3-1/TRBV3-2,TRBJ2-2,ASSAGTGYPGELF
NA,TRBV15,TRBJ1-5,ATSSGTGDWQPQH
NA,TRBV6-2/TRBV6-3,TRBJ2-3,ASSPGTSYPDTQY
NA,TRBV28,TRBJ1-2,ASRRAGSINYGYT
NA,TRBV3-1/TRBV3-2,TRBJ1-1,ASTQSGMNTEAF
NA,TRBV7-9,TRBJ1-6,ASSSTGTNSPLH
NA,TRBV9,TRBJ2-5,ASSVLAGGGETQY
NA,TRBV7-2,TRBJ2-7,ASSLRVLAGVTEQY
NA,TRBV11-2,TRBJ1-4,ASSLLAATNEKLF
NA,TRBV24-1,TRBJ2-5,ATSDQSGQQETQY
NA,TRBV6-1,TRBJ2-2,ASSARQTGDHNTGELF
NA,TRBV6-4,TRBJ1-1,ASSETRGNTEAF
NA,TRBV7-2,TRBJ1-6,ASSLARGMMSSYNSPLH
NA,TRBV29-1,TRBJ1-2,SVDGDRGNYGYT
once,TRBV19,TRBJ2-5,ASSPPLGTSDQETQY
NA,TRBV7-3,TRBJ2-3,ASSLTGLAADTQY
once,TRBV29-1,TRBJ2-1,SVVGVAGGPGNEQF
NA,TRBV6-2/TRBV6-3,TRBJ2-3,ASSYGDRETDTQY
NA,TRBV19,TRBJ2-7,ASSIRDRGDEQY
NA,TRBV19,TRBJ1-1,ASSTRTGGPRNTEAF
NA,TRBV24-1,TRBJ1-6,ATSDSAYSPLH
NA,TRBV5-4,TRBJ1-6,ASSLAGQTGSPLH
once,TRBV11-2,TRBJ2-1,ASTSLAGGSYNEQF
NA,TRBV19,TRBJ1-5,ASSRTGGNQPQH
NA,TRBV5-1,TRBJ2-1,ASSLEGFTLSNEQF
NA,TRBV5-1,TRBJ2-3,ACRRVESTDTQY
NA,TRBV5-1,TRBJ1-2,ASSLGSTGYNYGYT
NA,TRBV10-1,TRBJ2-1,ASSETSGRAAGYNEQF
NA,TRBV2,TRBJ1-1,ASRAQAVGNTEAF
NA,TRBV19,TRBJ1-3,ASSIPAGGNTIY
NA,TRBV15,TRBJ1-5,ATSLDRVGNQPQH
NA,TRBV7-2,TRBJ2-1,ASSSSSTGPYSYNEQF
NA,TRBV7-2,TRBJ2-1,ASSILAGGTYNEQF